Shown below are 32 T cell receptor beta chains from a single sample sequenced in a study of T-cell memory formation after mild COVID-19. TCRdb fed the 5' RACE reads into MiXCR, producing one record per CDR3 protein. The sample consists of about 58,000 distinct CDR3 sequences, roughly 25% of them appearing once. Sequenced sample: PBMCs or a T cell subset sorted from them (not recorded which). These TCRs come from a man aged 18 to 30 who had mild COVID-19 (a few samples of this study predate the infection). Cell type and time point are not known.

This clonotype was observed a single time. The chain carries TRBV4-1 and TRBJ1-5; 7 bases map to TRBD1. The germline gives CDR1 MGHRA, CDR2 YSYEKL. V was clipped by 0 bases and J by 4 bases; unmatched bases: 0. This CDR3 comprises 14 residues. DNA for the CDR3: TGCGCCAGCAGCCAAGACAGGGGGAATCAGCCCCAGCATTTT. Translated: CASSQDRGNQPQHF.

This chain links TRBV21-1 with TRBJ2-7; the table's D call, TRBD1, was not checked against the DNA. TRBV21-1 is assigned pseudogene status. This CDR3 contains 9 residues. The CDR3 loop is CASSPYPPV. The CDR3 DNA follows: TGTGCCAGCAGCCCTTATCCCCCCGTC.

This chain joins TRBV6-2 or TRBV6-3 and TRBJ2-1, with 11 bases aligning to TRBD2. Looked up from germline, CDR1 is MNHEY and CDR2 is SVGEGT. The ends lost 6 bases at V and 5 bases at J; junction bases unmatched: 3. The CDR3 consists of 14 residues. CDR3 coding DNA: TGTGCCAGCAGCGTGACTAGCGGGGACAATGAGCAGTTCTTC. Amino acids: CASSVTSGDNEQFF.

The rearrangement joins TRBV29-1 to TRBJ1-1; a possible D gene is TRBD1 (5 bases). The CDR3 is 14 residues long. The ends were cut back, 4 bases at V and 5 bases at J, with 17 bases in the middle. Looked up from germline, CDR1 is SQVTM and CDR2 is ANQGSEA. The CDR3 bases are TGCAGCGTTGTATTGGTGGGCGCAGGGACTGAAGCTTTCTTT. Encoded protein: CSVVLVGAGTEAFF.

This chain joins TRBV27 and TRBJ2-1; D unclear. Germline V CDR1 and CDR2: MNHEY, SMNVEV (reference sequence). The V end was cut by 5 bases, the J end by 8 bases, with 10 bases between. The CDR3 consists of 12 residues. The CDR3 bases are TGTGCCAGCAGTCCCGCTCTGCATGAGCAGTTCTTC. As protein: CASSPALHEQFF.

This clonotype occurred a few times. This chain joins TRBV9 and TRBJ1-2; 8 bases line up with TRBD1. Unmatched junction bases numbered 11, after V lost 4 bases and J lost 3 bases. The CDR3 totals 16 residues. CDR1 SGDLS and CDR2 YYNGEE come from the germline V gene. The CDR3 protein is CASSPRQVGQDYGYTF. The DNA for the CDR3 is TGTGCCAGCAGCCCCCGACAGGTGGGACAGGACTATGGCTACACCTTC.

The rearrangement links TRBV12-3 or TRBV12-4 to TRBJ2-7; D gene uncertain. Trimming stripped 3 bases from V and 8 bases from J, with 8 bases between. The length of the CDR3 is 11 residues. CDR3 loop: CASSFPGQQYV. The CDR3 DNA sequence: TGTGCCAGCAGTTTCCCGGGCCAGCAGTACGTC.

The chain employs TRBV3-1 and TRBJ2-2; D unclear. The CDR3 consists of 17 residues. Germline V CDR1 and CDR2: LGHDT, YNNKEL (reference sequence). Trimming took 0 bases from V and 7 from J, leaving 18 bases between them. The chain's CDR3 is CASSQEFPAGIIGELFF. The CDR3 DNA is TGTGCCAGCAGCCAAGAGTTCCCGGCAGGCATTATCGGGGAGCTGTTTTTT.

CDR3 amino acids: CASSPGRGEDTQYF. CDR3 bases: TGTGCCAGCAGCCCCGGGAGGGGTGAAGATACGCAGTATTTT. The gene calls are TRBV12-3 or TRBV12-4 and TRBJ2-3, with 8 bases matching TRBD2. The ends lost 6 bases at V and 5 bases at J; junction bases unmatched: 7. This CDR3 is 14 amino acids long.

The gene calls are TRBV5-4 and TRBJ2-3, with TRBD1 identical over 10 bases. The V gene's germline CDR1 is SGHNT and CDR2 YYREEE (reference sequence). V dropped 3 bases and J dropped 3; count of bases not matched to a gene: 10. This CDR3 region has 17 residues. The CDR3 protein is CASSWGWTGQGTDTQYF. The CDR3 nucleotides read TGTGCCAGCAGCTGGGGGTGGACGGGACAGGGGACAGATACGCAGTATTTT.

The rearrangement links TRBV12-5 to TRBJ2-5; D gene unclear. V was pared by 7 bases and J by 4 bases, with 7 bases between. The germline CDR1 and CDR2 sequences are LGHNT and FRNRAP. The CDR3 spans 11 residues. The CDR3 region is CASATRETQYF. The DNA of the CDR3 is TGTGCTAGTGCCACACGAGAGACCCAGTACTTC.

The chain uses TRBV19 and TRBJ2-7, with 7 bases matching TRBD1. This CDR3 is built from 14 residues. Germline assignment: CDR1 LNHDA and CDR2 SQIVND (reference sequence). After removal of 2 bases from V and 3 bases from J, the junction contained 4 bases not matched to a gene. CDR3 in amino acids: CASSITQGDYEQYV. The CDR3 region has the DNA TGTGCCAGTAGTATAACGCAGGGGGACTACGAGCAGTACGTC.

The DNA of the CDR3 is TGTGCCAGCAGTCTCGCCGGGGAGGATACGCAGTATTTT. Translated: CASSLAGEDTQYF. The V call is TRBV6-5, the J call TRBJ2-3, with D perhaps matching TRBD2 (5 bases). There are 13 residues in the CDR3. Germline values: CDR1 MNHEY, CDR2 SVGAGI. V was pared by 5 bases and J by 6 bases, with 12 bases between.

This clonotype has ten or more counts. J is TRBJ2-7 and V is TRBV12-5, with D hard to call. Trimming stripped 5 bases from V and 0 bases from J, with 8 bases between. The CDR3 is 13 residues long. The germline CDR1 and CDR2 sequences are LGHNT and FRNRAP. CDR3 loop: CASGLQSSYEQYF. CDR3 DNA: TGTGCTAGTGGTCTACAGAGCTCCTACGAGCAGTACTTC.

The J gene is TRBJ1-5, the V gene TRBV4-3; D ambiguous. CDR3 length: 15 residues. Germline assignment: CDR1 LGHNA and CDR2 YSLEER. The germline V and J ends were trimmed by 0 bases and 7 bases, with 13 bases remaining between them. CDR3 protein: CASSQDQRAGQPQHF. In nucleotides, the CDR3 is TGCGCCAGCAGCCAAGATCAGAGGGCCGGGCAGCCCCAGCATTTT.

The table lists this clonotype with a few counts. The chain combines TRBV20-1 with TRBJ2-7; D is unresolved. The V end lost 0 bases, the J end lost 5 bases, and 14 bases lay between the germline ends. CDR1 and CDR2 from the germline V gene are DFQATT and SNEGSKA (reference sequence). CDR3 size: 14 residues. CDR3 DNA: TGCAGTGCTAGAGACGGTCTTCTCGGTCACGAGCAGTACTTC. Encoded protein: CSARDGLLGHEQYF.

The gene calls are TRBV7-2 and TRBJ2-7; D call uncertain. Deletions cut 5 bases from V and 2 bases from J, with 10 bases between. This CDR3 has 13 residues. Germline CDR1 SGHTA, CDR2 FQGNSA. CDR3 DNA: TGTGCCAGCAGCCCTGGACGAGCCTACGAGCAGTACTTC. It is translated as CASSPGRAYEQYF.

V gene TRBV5-6 combines with J gene TRBJ2-3; D perhaps matches TRBD2 (6 bases). Germline loops: CDR1 SGHDT, CDR2 YYEEEE. This CDR3 has 14 amino acids. Trimming stripped 2 bases from V and 3 bases from J, with 10 bases between. In DNA, the CDR3 is TGTGCCAGCAGCTTCGGGAGTCGGACAGATACGCAGTATTTT. This translates into CASSFGSRTDTQYF.

This rearrangement joins TRBV4-3 to TRBJ2-1; the D is unclear. The ends were cut back, 0 bases at V and 2 bases at J, with 8 bases in the middle. CDR1 LGHNA and CDR2 YSLEER come from the germline V gene. The CDR3 spans 15 residues. The CDR3 loop reads CASSQEWQTYNEQFF. CDR3 DNA: TGCGCCAGCAGCCAAGAGTGGCAGACCTACAATGAGCAGTTCTTC.

This clonotype showed up just a few times. One end of the junction does not line up with germline, which may come from a read error. The chain uses TRBV5-1 and TRBJ2-5; D is possibly TRBD2 (5 bases). Germline CDR1 SGHRS, CDR2 YFSETQ. This CDR3 region has 16 residues. CDR3 DNA sequence: TGCGCCAGCACCTTGACGGGAAAACGGTACCAAGAGACCCAGTACTTC. Protein: CASTLTGKRYQETQYF.

The J gene is TRBJ2-7, the V gene TRBV10-3; 9 bases agree with TRBD1. The CDR3 runs 16 residues. CDR1 is ENHRY, CDR2 SYGVKD, per germline. The ends lost 3 bases at V and 1 base at J; junction bases unmatched: 7. The chain's CDR3 is CAISDRDRENSYEQYV. The DNA of the CDR3 is TGTGCCATCAGTGACCGGGACAGGGAAAATTCCTACGAGCAGTACGTC.

The rearrangement uses TRBV7-2 and TRBJ1-4; no clear D. Germline V CDR1 and CDR2: SGHTA, FQGNSA. This CDR3 has 14 amino acids. V lost 4 bases and J lost 7, with 13 bases in between. CDR3 amino acids: CASSSGPPPEKLFF. The CDR3 bases are TGTGCCAGCAGCTCGGGCCCCCCGCCTGAAAAACTGTTTTTT.

This clonotype was counted only a few times. The chain uses TRBV7-9 and TRBJ2-1; possibly TRBD2 for D (5 bases). Trimming took 3 bases from V and 8 from J, leaving 5 bases between them. The length of the CDR3 is 11 residues. Germline lookup yields CDR1 SEHNR and CDR2 FQNEAQ (reference sequence). The CDR3 DNA follows: TGTGCCAGCAGCTTTAGCGATGAGCAGTTCTTC. Translating gives CASSFSDEQFF.

The rearrangement joins TRBV20-1 to TRBJ1-5; D gene ambiguous. The CDR3 is made up of 13 amino acids. V was shortened by 1 base and J by 7 bases, with 11 bases between the two germline ends. Germline CDR1 reads DFQATT; CDR2 reads SNEGSKA (reference sequence). CDR3 amino acids: CSARGLIRQPQHF. CDR3 DNA sequence: TGCAGTGCTAGAGGACTTATCCGACAGCCCCAGCATTTT.

This rearrangement joins TRBV10-2 to TRBJ2-7; 8 bases map to TRBD2. Germline V gives CDR1 WSHSY, CDR2 SAAADI. The CDR3 runs to 16 residues. J gave up 0 bases and V 8 bases, and 12 bases lay outside the gene matches. CDR3 sequence: CASEYREGPSSYEQYF. In nucleotides, the CDR3 is TGCGCCAGCGAGTATCGGGAGGGGCCCTCCTCCTACGAGCAGTACTTC.

The CDR3 nucleotides are TGCAGCGTTGCTTCCTCATACGTCCTAGTGAGCTATGGCTACACCTTC. This encodes CSVASSYVLVSYGYTF. The chain couples TRBV29-1 to TRBJ1-2; D unclear. Germline V lookup: CDR1 SQVTM, CDR2 ANQGSEA. The CDR3 spans 16 residues. V was pared by 4 bases and J by 4 bases, with 22 bases between. The full variable domain, rest sourced from reference TRBV29-1 and TRBJ1-2, is SAVISQKPSRDICQRGTSLTIQCQVDSQVTMMFWYRQQPGQSLTLIATANQGSEATYESGFVIDKFPISRPNLTFSTLTVSNMSPEDSSIYLCSVASSYVLVSYGYTFGSGTRLTVV.

This clonotype was seen many times. J is TRBJ2-2 and V is TRBV5-5; 7 nucleotides line up with TRBD1. V shed 5 bases and J 1 base; nucleotides not matched to a gene: 8. This CDR3 region has 16 residues. CDR1 is SGHKS, CDR2 YYEKEE, per germline (reference sequence). CDR3 sequence: CASRSGQDMNTGELFF. The DNA for the CDR3 is TGTGCCAGCAGGTCCGGACAGGATATGAACACCGGGGAGCTGTTTTTT.

The V and J genes are TRBV6-5 and TRBJ1-6, with 7 nucleotides matching TRBD1. Germline lookup yields CDR1 MNHEY and CDR2 SVGAGI. CDR3 length equals 14 residues. Trimming took 2 bases from V and 10 from J; bases not matched to a gene: 5. The CDR3 is CASSYRGGASPLHF. The CDR3 bases are TGTGCCAGCAGTTACAGAGGGGGCGCCTCACCCCTCCACTTT.

This clonotype has just a few counts. The chain recombines TRBV20-1 with TRBJ2-7; D unresolved. This CDR3 is 13 amino acids long. The germline V gene encodes CDR1 DFQATT and CDR2 SNEGSKA (reference sequence). Trimming left V 3 bases short and J 1 base short, with 10 bases between. This chain's CDR3 is CSARQDLSYEQYV. In DNA, the CDR3 is TGCAGTGCTAGGCAGGATTTATCCTACGAGCAGTACGTC.

The chain recombines TRBV4-3 with TRBJ1-1; the match to TRBD1 covers 9 bases. Trimming at V came to 4 bases and at J to 11 bases, leaving 11 bases not matched to a gene. Germline-derived CDR1 and CDR2 are LGHNA and YSLEER. CDR3 length: 14 amino acids. In DNA form, the CDR3 reads TGCGCCAGCAGCCCGAACAGGGGGCAAGCCAACGCTTTCTTT. This sequence encodes CASSPNRGQANAFF.

This chain joins TRBV7-9 and TRBJ2-7; TRBD2 is a possible D gene (5 bases). The V end lost 4 bases, the J end lost 2 bases, and 12 bases lay between the germline ends. Germline V gene sequence: CDR1 SEHNR, CDR2 FQNEAQ (reference sequence). The CDR3 consists of 14 residues. The CDR3 reads CASSSSGVPYEQYF. Here the CDR3 DNA reads TGTGCCAGCAGCTCCTCCGGGGTACCCTACGAGCAGTACTTC.

This clonotype was observed a handful of times. The chain has TRBV23-1 and TRBJ2-1, with a weak D call TRBD1 (5 bases). TRBV23-1 is placed among ORFs of uncertain function. Trimming took off 0 bases at V and 7 bases at J, with 13 bases between the two ends. This CDR3 is built from 15 residues. The CDR3 bases are TGCGCCAGCAGTCAATCGGCAGGGTATCGAAATGAGCAGTTCTTC. It yields the protein CASSQSAGYRNEQFF.